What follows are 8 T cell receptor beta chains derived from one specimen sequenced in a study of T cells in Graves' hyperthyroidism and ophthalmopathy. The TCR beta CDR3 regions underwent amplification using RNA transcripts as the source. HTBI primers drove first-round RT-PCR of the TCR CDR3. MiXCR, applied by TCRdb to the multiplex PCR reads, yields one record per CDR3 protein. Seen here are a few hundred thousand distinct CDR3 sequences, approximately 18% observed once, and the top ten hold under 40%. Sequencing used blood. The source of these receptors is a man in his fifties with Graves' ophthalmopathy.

As DNA, the CDR3 is TGTGCCAGCAGCTTTACGACAGGGCAAGAGCAGTTCTTC. It is translated as CASSFTTGQEQFF. The rearrangement uses TRBV11-1 and TRBJ2-1, with 7 positions matching TRBD1. Looked up from germline, CDR1 is SGHAT and CDR2 is FQDESV (reference sequence). The ends lost 3 bases at V and 10 bases at J; junction bases unmatched: 6. This CDR3 spans 13 amino acids.

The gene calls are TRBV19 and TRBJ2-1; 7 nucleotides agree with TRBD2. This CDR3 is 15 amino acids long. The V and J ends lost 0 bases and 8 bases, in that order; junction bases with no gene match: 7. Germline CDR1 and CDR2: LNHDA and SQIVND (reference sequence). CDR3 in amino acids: CASSIDSGGSDEQFF. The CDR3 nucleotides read TGTGCCAGTAGTATAGATTCGGGGGGTTCGGATGAGCAGTTCTTC. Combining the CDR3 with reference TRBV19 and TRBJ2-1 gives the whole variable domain DGGITQSPKYLFRKEGQNVTLSCEQNLNHDAMYWYRQDPGQGLRLIYYSQIVNDFQKGDIAEGYSVSREKKESFPLTVTSAQKNPTAFYLCASSIDSGGSDEQFFGPGTRLTVL.

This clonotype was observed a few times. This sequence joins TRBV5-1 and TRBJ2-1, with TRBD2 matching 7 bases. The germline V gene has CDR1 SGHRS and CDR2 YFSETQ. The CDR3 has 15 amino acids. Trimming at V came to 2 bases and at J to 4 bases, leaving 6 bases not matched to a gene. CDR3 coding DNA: TGCGCCAGCAGCTTCGGACTAGTAGGTTACAATGAGCAGTTCTTC. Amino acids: CASSFGLVGYNEQFF.

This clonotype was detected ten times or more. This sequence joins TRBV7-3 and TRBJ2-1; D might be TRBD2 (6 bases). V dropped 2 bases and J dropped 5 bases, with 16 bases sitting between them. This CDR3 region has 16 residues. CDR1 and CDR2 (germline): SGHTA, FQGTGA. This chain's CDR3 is CASSLASGLGDNEQFF. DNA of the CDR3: TGTGCCAGCAGCTTAGCTTCGGGACTTGGTGACAATGAGCAGTTCTTC.

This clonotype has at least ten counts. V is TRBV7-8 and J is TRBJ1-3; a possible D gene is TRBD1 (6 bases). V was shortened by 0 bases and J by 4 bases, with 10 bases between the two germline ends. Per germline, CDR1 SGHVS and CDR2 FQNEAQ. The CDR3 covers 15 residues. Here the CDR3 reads CASSLATGLGNTIYF. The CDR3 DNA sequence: TGTGCCAGCAGCTTAGCGACAGGACTCGGAAACACCATATATTTT.

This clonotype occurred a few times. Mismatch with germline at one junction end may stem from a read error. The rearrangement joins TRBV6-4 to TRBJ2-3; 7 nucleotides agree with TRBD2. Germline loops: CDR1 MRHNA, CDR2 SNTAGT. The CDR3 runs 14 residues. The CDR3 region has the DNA TGTGCCATCAGTGTGGGGGGAGGGCCAGATACGCAGTATTTT. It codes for CAISVGGGPDTQYF.

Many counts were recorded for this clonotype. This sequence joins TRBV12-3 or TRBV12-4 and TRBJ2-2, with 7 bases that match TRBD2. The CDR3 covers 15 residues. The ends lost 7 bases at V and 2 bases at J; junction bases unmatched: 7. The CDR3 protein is CASIPGLPNTGELFF. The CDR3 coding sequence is TGTGCCAGCATCCCGGGACTACCTAACACCGGGGAGCTGTTTTTT.

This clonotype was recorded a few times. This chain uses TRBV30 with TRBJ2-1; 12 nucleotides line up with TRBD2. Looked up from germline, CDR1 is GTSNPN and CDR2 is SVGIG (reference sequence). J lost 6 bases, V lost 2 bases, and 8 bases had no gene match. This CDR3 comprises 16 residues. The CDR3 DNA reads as TGTGCCTGGAGTTTACCCCGACTAGCGGGAGTCAATGAGCAGTTCTTC. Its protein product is CAWSLPRLAGVNEQFF.